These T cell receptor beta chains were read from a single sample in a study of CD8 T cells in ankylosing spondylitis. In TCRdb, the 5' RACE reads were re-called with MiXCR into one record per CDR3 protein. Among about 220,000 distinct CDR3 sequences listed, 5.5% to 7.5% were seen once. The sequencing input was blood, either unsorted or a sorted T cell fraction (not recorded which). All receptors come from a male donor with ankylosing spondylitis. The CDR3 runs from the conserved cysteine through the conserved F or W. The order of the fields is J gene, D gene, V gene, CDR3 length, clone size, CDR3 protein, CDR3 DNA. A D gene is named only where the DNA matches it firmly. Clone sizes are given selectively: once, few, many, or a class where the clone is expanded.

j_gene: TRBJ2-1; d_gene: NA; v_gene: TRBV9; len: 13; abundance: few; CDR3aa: CASSVGFYNEQFF; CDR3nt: TGTGCCAGCAGCGTAGGCTTTTACAATGAGCAGTTCTTC
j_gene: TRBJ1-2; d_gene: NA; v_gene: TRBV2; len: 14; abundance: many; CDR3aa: CASSEAGVGSGYTF; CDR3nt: TGTGCCAGCAGTGAAGCGGGGGTGGGGAGCGGCTACACCTTC
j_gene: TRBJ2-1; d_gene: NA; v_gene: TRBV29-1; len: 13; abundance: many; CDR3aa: CSVDWVWGNEQFF; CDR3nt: TGCAGCGTTGACTGGGTATGGGGGAATGAGCAGTTCTTC
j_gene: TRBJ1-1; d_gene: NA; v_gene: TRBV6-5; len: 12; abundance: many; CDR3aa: CASSYSNTEAFF; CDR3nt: TGTGCCAGCAGTTACTCGAACACTGAAGCTTTCTTT
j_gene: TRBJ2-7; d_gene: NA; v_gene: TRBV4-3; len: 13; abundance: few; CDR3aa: CASSSQGTDEQYF; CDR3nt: TGCGCCAGCAGCAGCCAGGGGACCGACGAGCAGTACTTC
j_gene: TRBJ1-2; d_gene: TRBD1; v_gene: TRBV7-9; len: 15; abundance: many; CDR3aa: CASSSNRDRLYGYTF; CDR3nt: TGTGCCAGCAGCTCCAACCGGGACAGGCTCTATGGCTACACCTTC
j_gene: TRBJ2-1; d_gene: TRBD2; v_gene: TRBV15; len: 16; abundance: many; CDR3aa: CATSRDQLAGVNEQFF; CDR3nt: TGTGCCACCAGCAGAGATCAACTAGCGGGAGTAAATGAGCAGTTCTTC
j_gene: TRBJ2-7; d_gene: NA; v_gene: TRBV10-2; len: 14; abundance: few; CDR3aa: CASSPGPSSYEQYF; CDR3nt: TGCGCCAGCAGTCCTGGACCGTCCTCCTACGAGCAGTACTTC
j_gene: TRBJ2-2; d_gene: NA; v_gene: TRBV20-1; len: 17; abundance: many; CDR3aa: CSARDGRRATNTGELFF; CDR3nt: TGCAGTGCTAGAGATGGGAGGCGAGCCACGAACACCGGGGAGCTGTTTTTT
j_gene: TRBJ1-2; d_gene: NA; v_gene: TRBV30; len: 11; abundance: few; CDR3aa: CAWSSGRGYTF; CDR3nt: TGTGCCTGGAGTTCAGGGAGAGGCTACACCTTC
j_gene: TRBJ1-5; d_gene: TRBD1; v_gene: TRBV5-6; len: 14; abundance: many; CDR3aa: CASSGGGEGQPQHF; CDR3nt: TGTGCCAGCAGCGGAGGGGGCGAGGGTCAGCCCCAGCATTTT
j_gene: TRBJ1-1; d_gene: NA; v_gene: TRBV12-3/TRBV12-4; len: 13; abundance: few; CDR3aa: CASSTLGDTEAFF; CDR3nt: TGTGCCAGCAGTACACTCGGGGACACTGAAGCTTTCTTT
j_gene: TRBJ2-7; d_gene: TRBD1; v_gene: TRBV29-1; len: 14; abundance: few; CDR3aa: CSVVTEGAVHEQYF; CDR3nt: TGCAGCGTTGTCACTGAGGGGGCGGTCCACGAGCAGTACTTC
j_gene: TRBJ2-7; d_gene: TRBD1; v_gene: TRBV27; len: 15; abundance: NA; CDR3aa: CASSSRQGSRYEQYF; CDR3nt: TGTGCCAGCAGTTCCCGACAGGGGAGTCGATACGAGCAGTACTTC
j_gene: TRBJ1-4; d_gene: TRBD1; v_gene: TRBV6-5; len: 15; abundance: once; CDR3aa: CASSNRGQVKEKLFF; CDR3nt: TGTGCCAGCAGTAACAGGGGCCAGGTGAAGGAAAAACTGTTTTTT
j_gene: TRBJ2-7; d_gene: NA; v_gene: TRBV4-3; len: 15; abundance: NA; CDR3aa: CASSEGTGKSYEQYF; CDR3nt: TGCGCCAGCAGCGAAGGGACGGGAAAGTCCTACGAGCAGTACTTC
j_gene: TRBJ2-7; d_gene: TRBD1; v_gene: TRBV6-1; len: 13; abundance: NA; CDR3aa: CASSSIDRAEQYF; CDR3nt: TGTGCCAGCAGCAGCATCGACAGGGCCGAGCAGTACTTC
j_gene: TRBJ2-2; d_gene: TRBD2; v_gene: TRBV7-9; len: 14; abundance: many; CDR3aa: CALLAGLNTGELFF; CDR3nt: TGTGCCCTTCTAGCGGGGTTGAACACCGGGGAGCTGTTTTTT
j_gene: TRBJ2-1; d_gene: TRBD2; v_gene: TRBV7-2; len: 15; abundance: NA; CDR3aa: CASSLGTSGGSEQFF; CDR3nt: TGTGCCAGCAGCTTAGGGACTAGCGGGGGTAGTGAGCAGTTCTTC
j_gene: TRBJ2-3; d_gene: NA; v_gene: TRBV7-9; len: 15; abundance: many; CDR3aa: CASSFSYGGGDTQYF; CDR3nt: TGTGCCAGCAGCTTCTCATACGGAGGGGGGGATACGCAGTATTTT
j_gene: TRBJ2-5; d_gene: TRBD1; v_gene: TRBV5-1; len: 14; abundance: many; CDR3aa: CASRRTGAQETQYF; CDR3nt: TGCGCCAGCCGGCGGACAGGGGCTCAAGAGACCCAGTACTTC
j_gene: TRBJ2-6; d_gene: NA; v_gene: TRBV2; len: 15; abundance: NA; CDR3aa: CASSVFGAGANVLTF; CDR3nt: TGTGCCAGCAGTGTTTTTGGGGCTGGGGCCAACGTCCTGACTTTC
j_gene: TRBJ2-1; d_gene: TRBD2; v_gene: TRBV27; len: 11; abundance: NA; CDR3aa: CASSTGTRFFF; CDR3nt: TGTGCCAGCAGCACCGGGACTAGGTTTTTCTTC
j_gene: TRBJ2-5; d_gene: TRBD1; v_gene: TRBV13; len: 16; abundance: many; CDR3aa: CASSLMGQGYQETQYF; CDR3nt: TGTGCCAGCAGCTTAATGGGACAGGGGTACCAAGAGACCCAGTACTTC
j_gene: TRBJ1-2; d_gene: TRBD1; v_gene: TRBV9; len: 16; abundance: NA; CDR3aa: CASSASTGTGILGYTF; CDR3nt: TGTGCCAGCAGCGCAAGTACCGGGACAGGGATTCTTGGCTACACCTTC
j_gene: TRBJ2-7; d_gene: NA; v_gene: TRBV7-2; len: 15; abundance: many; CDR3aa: CASSLEWGEDYEQYF; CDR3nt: TGTGCCAGCAGCTTAGAGTGGGGGGAAGACTACGAGCAGTACTTC
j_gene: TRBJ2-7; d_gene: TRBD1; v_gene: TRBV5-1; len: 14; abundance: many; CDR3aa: CASSRRDRSYEQYF; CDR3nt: TGCGCCAGCAGTCGACGGGACAGGTCCTACGAGCAGTACTTC